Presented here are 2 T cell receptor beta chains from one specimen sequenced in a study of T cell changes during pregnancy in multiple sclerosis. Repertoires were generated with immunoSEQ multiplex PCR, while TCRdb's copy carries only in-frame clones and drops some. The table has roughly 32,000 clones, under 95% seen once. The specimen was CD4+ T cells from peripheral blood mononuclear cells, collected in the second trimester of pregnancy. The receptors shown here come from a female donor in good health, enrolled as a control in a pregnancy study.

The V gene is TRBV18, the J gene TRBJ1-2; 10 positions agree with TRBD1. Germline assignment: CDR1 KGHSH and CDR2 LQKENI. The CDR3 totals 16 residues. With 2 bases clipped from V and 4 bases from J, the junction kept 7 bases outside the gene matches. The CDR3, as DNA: TGTGCCAGCTCACCAGTAAGACAGGGGGCTCGCTATGGCTACACCTTC. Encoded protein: CASSPVRQGARYGYTF. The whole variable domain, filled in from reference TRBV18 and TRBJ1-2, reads NAGVMQNPRHLVRRRGQEARLRCSPMKGHSHVYWYRQLPEEGLKFMVYLQKENIIDESGMPKERFSAEFPKEGPSILRIQQVVRGDSAAYFCASSPVRQGARYGYTFGSGTRLTVV.

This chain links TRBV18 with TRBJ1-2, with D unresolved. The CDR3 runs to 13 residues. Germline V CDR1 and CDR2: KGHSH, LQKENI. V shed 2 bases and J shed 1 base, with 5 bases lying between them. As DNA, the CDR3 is TGTGCCAGCTCACCAGGCGGTAACTATGGCTACACCTTC. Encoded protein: CASSPGGNYGYTF.